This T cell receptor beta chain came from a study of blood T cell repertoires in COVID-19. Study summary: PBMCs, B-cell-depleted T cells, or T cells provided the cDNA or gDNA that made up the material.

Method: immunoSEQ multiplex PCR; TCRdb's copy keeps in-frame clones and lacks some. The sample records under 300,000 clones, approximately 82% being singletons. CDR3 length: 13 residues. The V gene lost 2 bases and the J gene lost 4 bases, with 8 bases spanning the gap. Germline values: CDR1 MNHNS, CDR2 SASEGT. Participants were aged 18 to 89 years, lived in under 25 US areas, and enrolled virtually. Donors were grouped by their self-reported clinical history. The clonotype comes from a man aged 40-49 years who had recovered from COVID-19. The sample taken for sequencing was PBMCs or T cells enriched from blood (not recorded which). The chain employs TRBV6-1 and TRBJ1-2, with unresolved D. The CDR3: CASSELGVYGYTF. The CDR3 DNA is TGTGCCAGCAGTGAATTGGGAGTCTATGGCTACACCTTC.